Listed here are 9 T cell receptor beta chains from one sample, sequenced in a study of shared clonotypes between healthy human individuals. The data were produced by immunoSEQ multiplex PCR, yet TCRdb's version contains in-frame clones alone and is incomplete. The sample has over 1.5 million clones, 95% to 99% seen once. Input material: naive CD4+ T cells sorted from blood. Subset indicated: CD45RA+ positively selected. These receptors all stem from a man aged 25 to 45 in good health.

To note about this clone: The same CDR3 can be traced to other DNA sequences in this sample. This sequence joins TRBV7-3 and TRBJ2-2; D gene uncertain. The CDR3 sequence is 14 residues long. V lost 3 bases to trimming and J lost 1 base, with 6 bases between them. Germline lookup yields CDR1 SGHTA and CDR2 FQGTGA. The CDR3 nucleotides read TGTGCCAGCAGCTTGCGGCAGAACACCGGGGAGCTGTTTTTT. It is translated as CASSLRQNTGELFF.

The rearrangement joins TRBV5-1 to TRBJ1-1, with 7 bases fitting TRBD1. The CDR3 is made up of 14 amino acids. Germline V gene sequence: CDR1 SGHRS, CDR2 YFSETQ. V lost 0 bases to trimming and J lost 5 bases; unmatched junction nucleotides: 4. The CDR3 nucleotides are TGCGCCAGCAGCTTGGAGGGGGCGCCTACTGAAGCTTTCTTT. This translates into CASSLEGAPTEAFF. The full variable domain, with the rest looked up from reference TRBV5-1 and TRBJ1-1, is KAGVTQTPRYLIKTRGQQVTLSCSPISGHRSVSWYQQTPGQGLQFLFEYFSETQRNKGNFPGRFSGRQFSNSRSEMNVSTLELGDSALYLCASSLEGAPTEAFFGQGTRLTVV.

V usage is TRBV7-9 and J usage is TRBJ1-1; 8 bases map to TRBD1. Germline V gene sequence: CDR1 SEHNR, CDR2 FQNEAQ (reference sequence). V shed 5 bases and J 1 base; nucleotides not matched to a gene: 3. This CDR3 is 14 amino acids long. The chain's CDR3 is CASSGQGANTEAFF. The CDR3 bases are TGTGCCAGCAGCGGACAGGGAGCGAACACTGAAGCTTTCTTT. The full variable domain, rest sourced from reference TRBV7-9 and TRBJ1-1, is DTGVSQNPRHKITKRGQNVTFRCDPISEHNRLYWYRQTLGQGPEFLTYFQNEAQLEKSRLLSDRFSAERPKGSFSTLEIQRTEQGDSAMYLCASSGQGANTEAFFGQGTRLTVV.

V gene TRBV28 combines with J gene TRBJ2-3; D tentatively reads TRBD1 or TRBD2 (6 bases each). From germline, CDR1 is MDHEN and CDR2 SYDVKM. Trimming took off 4 bases at V and 3 bases at J, with 11 bases between the two ends. The CDR3 is 14 amino acids. CDR3 coding DNA: TGTGCCAGCAGTTGGGGGGCGGGGACAGATACGCAGTATTTT. Translating it yields CASSWGAGTDTQYF.

The gene calls are TRBV4-1 and TRBJ2-1; 9 bases fit TRBD2. Trimming took 4 bases from V and 8 from J; bases not matched to a gene: 18. The germline gives CDR1 MGHRA, CDR2 YSYEKL. There are 18 residues in the CDR3. The CDR3, as DNA: TGCGCCAGCAGCCTCCCAACCAAACCGGGACTAGCTGTTTATGAGCAGTTCTTC. It encodes CASSLPTKPGLAVYEQFF.

The chain uses TRBV29-1 and TRBJ2-1; 9 bases are a match to TRBD2. CDR3 size: 15 residues. The germline V gene has CDR1 SQVTM and CDR2 ANQGSEA. Unmatched junction bases numbered 4, after V lost 4 bases and J lost 0 bases. CDR3 in DNA: TGCAGCGTTGTCCTAGCGGGGCGCTCCTACAATGAGCAGTTCTTC. Its protein is CSVVLAGRSYNEQFF.

V and J are TRBV6-6 and TRBJ2-3; 11 positions agree with TRBD2. V was pared by 5 bases and J by 1 base, with 5 bases of the junction left unmatched. CDR3 length equals 16 residues. Germline values: CDR1 MNHNY, CDR2 SVGAGI (reference sequence). The CDR3 DNA reads TGTGCCAGCAGTAAACCGGGACTAGCGGGCACAGATACGCAGTATTTT. It codes for CASSKPGLAGTDTQYF.

V and J are TRBV19 and TRBJ1-2, with TRBD1 identical over 8 bases. Germline CDR1 and CDR2: LNHDA and SQIVND (reference sequence). The CDR3 loop spans 12 amino acids. V lost 4 bases, J lost 7 bases, and 2 bases stayed unmatched. The CDR3 protein is CASSTGGGGYTF. CDR3 nucleotides: TGTGCCAGTAGTACAGGGGGCGGTGGCTACACCTTC. The variable domain in full, with the rest retrieved from reference TRBV19 and TRBJ1-2, is DGGITQSPKYLFRKEGQNVTLSCEQNLNHDAMYWYRQDPGQGLRLIYYSQIVNDFQKGDIAEGYSVSREKKESFPLTVTSAQKNPTAFYLCASSTGGGGYTFGSGTRLTVV.

This chain joins TRBV6-5 and TRBJ2-1; 10 bases map to TRBD2. Losses at the gene ends were 5 bases for V and 8 bases for J; bases not matched to a gene: 9. Germline V gene sequence: CDR1 MNHEY, CDR2 SVGAGI. The CDR3 is 15 residues long. The CDR3 nucleotides read TGTGCCAGCAGTCAGACTAGCGGGCCCCCGGATGAGCAGTTCTTC. Its translation is CASSQTSGPPDEQFF.